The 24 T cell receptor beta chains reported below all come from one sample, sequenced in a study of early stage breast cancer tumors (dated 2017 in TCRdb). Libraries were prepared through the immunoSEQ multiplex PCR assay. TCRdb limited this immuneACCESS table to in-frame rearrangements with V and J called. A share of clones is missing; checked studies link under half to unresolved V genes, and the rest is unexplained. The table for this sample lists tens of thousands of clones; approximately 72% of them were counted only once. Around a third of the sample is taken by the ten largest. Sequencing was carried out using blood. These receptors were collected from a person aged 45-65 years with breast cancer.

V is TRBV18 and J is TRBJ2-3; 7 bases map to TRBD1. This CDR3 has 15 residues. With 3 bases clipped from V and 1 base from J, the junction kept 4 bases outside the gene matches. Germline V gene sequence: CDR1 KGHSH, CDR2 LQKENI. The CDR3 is CASSPTQGGTDTQYF. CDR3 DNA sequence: TGTGCCAGCTCACCTACTCAGGGGGGCACAGATACGCAGTATTTT. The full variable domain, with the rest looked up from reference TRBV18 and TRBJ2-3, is NAGVMQNPRHLVRRRGQEARLRCSPMKGHSHVYWYRQLPEEGLKFMVYLQKENIIDESGMPKERFSAEFPKEGPSILRIQQVVRGDSAAYFCASSPTQGGTDTQYFGPGTRLTVL.

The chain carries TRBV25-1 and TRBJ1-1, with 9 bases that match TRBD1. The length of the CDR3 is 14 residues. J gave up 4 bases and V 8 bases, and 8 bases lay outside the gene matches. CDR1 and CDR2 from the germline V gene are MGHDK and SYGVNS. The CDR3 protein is CASGGDRVSTEAFF. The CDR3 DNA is TGTGCCAGCGGGGGGGACAGGGTAAGCACTGAAGCTTTCTTT.

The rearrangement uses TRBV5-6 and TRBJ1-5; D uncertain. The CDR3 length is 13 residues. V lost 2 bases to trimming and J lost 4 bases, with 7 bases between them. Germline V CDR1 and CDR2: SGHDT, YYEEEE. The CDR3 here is CASSFRTNQPQHF. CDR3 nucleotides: TGTGCCAGCAGCTTCCGAACTAATCAGCCCCAGCATTTT.

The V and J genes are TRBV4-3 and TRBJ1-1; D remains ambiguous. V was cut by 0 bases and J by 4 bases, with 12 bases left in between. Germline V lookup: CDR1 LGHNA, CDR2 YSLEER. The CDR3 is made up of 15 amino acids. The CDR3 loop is CASSQESNAGTEAFF. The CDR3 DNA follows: TGCGCCAGCAGCCAAGAGTCCAACGCGGGCACTGAAGCTTTCTTT.

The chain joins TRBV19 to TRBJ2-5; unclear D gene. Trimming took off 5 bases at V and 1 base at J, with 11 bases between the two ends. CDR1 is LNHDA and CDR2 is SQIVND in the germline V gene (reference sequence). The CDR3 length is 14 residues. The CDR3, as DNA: TGTGCCAGTAGTGTCCTGGGCCTCCAAGAGACCCAGTACTTC. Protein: CASSVLGLQETQYF.

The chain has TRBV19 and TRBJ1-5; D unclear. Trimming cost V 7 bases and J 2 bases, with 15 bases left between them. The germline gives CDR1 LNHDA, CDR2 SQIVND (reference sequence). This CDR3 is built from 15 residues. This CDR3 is CASIPTDNGNQPQHF. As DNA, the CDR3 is TGTGCCAGTATCCCGACGGATAATGGCAATCAGCCCCAGCATTTT. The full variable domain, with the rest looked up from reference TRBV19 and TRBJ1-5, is DGGITQSPKYLFRKEGQNVTLSCEQNLNHDAMYWYRQDPGQGLRLIYYSQIVNDFQKGDIAEGYSVSREKKESFPLTVTSAQKNPTAFYLCASIPTDNGNQPQHFGDGTRLSIL.

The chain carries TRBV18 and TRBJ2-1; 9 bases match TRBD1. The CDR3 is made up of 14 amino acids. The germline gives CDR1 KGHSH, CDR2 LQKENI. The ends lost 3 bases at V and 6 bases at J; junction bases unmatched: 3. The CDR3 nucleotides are TGTGCCAGCTCACCGGACAGGGGTGGCAATGAGCAGTTCTTC. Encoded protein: CASSPDRGGNEQFF. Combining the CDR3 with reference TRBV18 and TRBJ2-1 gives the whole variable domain NAGVMQNPRHLVRRRGQEARLRCSPMKGHSHVYWYRQLPEEGLKFMVYLQKENIIDESGMPKERFSAEFPKEGPSILRIQQVVRGDSAAYFCASSPDRGGNEQFFGPGTRLTVL.

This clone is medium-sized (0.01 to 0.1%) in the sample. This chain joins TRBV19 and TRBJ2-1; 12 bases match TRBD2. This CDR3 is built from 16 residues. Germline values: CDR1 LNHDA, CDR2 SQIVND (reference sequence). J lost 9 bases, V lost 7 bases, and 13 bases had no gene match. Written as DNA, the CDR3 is TGTGCCAGTACCTCGATAGCTAGCGGGAGGGGGGGTGAGCAGTTCTTC. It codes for CASTSIASGRGGEQFF.

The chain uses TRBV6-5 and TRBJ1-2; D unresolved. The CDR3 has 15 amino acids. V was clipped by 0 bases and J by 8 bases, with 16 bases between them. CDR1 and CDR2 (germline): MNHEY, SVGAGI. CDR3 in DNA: TGTGCCAGCAGTTACTCGATTCGGTCCCCGGGAGGCTACACCTTC. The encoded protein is CASSYSIRSPGGYTF.

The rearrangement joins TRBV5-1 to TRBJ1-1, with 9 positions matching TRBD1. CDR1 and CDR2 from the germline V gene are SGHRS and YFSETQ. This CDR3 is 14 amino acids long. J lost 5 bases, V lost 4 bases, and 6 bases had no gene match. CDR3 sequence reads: CASSAGTGRTEAFF. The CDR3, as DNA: TGCGCCAGCAGCGCCGGGACAGGGAGAACTGAAGCTTTCTTT.

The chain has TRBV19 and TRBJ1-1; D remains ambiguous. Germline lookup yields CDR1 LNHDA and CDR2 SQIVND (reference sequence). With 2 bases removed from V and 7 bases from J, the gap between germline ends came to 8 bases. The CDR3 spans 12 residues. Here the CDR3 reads CASSIFGREAFF. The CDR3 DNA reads TGTGCCAGTAGTATATTCGGTCGTGAAGCTTTCTTT.

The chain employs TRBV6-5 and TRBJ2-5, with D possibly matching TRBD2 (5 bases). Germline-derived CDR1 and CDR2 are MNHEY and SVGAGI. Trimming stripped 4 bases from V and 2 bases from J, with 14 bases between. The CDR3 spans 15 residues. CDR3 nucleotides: TGTGCCAGCAGTTCCCTCTCCGGGATTCAAGAGACCCAGTACTTC. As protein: CASSSLSGIQETQYF.

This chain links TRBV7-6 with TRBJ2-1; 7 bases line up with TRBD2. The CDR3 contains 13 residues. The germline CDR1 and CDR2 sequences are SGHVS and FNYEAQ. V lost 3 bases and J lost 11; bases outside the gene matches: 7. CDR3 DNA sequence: TGTGCCAGCAGCTTGGGCGGGAGCGGACAGCAGTTCTTC. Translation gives CASSLGGSGQQFF.

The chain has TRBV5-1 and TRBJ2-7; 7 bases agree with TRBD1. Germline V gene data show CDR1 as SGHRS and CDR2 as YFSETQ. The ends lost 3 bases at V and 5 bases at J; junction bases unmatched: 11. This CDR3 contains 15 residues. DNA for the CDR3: TGCGCCAGCAGCTCGAGACCAGGGGGATCGAACGAGCAGTACTTC. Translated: CASSSRPGGSNEQYF.

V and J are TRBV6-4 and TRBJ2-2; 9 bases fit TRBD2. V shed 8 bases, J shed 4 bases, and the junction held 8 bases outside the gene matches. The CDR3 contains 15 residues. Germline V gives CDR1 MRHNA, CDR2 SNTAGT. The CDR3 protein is CASLETSGGTGELFF. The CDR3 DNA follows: TGTGCCAGCCTGGAGACTAGCGGCGGCACCGGGGAGCTGTTTTTT.

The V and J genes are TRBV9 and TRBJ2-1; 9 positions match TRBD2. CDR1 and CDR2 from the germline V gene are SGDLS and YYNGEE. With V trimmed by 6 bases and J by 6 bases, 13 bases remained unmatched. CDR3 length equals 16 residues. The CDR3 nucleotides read TGTGCCAGCACCGCCCCAGGGGTAGCGGGAGCCAATGAGCAGTTCTTC. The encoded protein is CASTAPGVAGANEQFF.

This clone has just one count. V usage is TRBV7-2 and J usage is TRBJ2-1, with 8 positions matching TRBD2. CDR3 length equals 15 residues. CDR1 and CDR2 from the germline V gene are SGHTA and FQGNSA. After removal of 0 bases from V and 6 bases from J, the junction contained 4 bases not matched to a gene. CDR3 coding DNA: TGTGCCAGCAGCTTAGCAGCGGGGGAGACCAATGAGCAGTTCTTC. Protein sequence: CASSLAAGETNEQFF.

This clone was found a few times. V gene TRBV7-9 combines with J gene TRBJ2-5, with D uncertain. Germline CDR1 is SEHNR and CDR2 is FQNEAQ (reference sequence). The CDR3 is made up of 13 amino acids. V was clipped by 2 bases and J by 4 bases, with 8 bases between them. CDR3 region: CASSLFSTETQYF. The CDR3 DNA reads TGTGCCAGCAGCTTATTTAGTACAGAGACCCAGTACTTC.

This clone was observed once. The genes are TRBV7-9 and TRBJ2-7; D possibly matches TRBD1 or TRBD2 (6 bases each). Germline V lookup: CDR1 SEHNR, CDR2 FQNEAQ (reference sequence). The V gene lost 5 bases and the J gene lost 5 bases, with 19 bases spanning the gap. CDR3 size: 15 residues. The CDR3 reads CASSQDDGGGDEQYF. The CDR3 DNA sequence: TGTGCCAGCAGCCAAGATGACGGGGGCGGGGACGAGCAGTACTTC.

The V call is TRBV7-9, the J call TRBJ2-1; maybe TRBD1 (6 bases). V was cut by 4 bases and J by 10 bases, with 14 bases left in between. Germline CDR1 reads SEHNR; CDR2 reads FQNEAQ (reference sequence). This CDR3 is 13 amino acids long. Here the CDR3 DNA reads TGTGCCAGCAGCTCAAGTATGGGGACAGAGCAGTTCTTC. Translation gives CASSSSMGTEQFF.

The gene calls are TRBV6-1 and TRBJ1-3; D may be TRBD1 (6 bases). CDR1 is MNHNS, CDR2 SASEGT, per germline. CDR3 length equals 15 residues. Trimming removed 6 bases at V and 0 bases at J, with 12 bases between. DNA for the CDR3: TGTGCCAGCAGCGAGGGGGGCTTCTCTGGAAACACCATATATTTT. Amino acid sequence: CASSEGGFSGNTIYF.

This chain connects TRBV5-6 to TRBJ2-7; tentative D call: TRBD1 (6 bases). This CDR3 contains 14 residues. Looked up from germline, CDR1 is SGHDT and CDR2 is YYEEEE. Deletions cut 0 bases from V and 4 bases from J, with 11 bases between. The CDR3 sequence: CASSLAGQLYEQYF. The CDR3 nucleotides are TGTGCCAGCAGCTTGGCAGGACAGCTATACGAGCAGTACTTC.

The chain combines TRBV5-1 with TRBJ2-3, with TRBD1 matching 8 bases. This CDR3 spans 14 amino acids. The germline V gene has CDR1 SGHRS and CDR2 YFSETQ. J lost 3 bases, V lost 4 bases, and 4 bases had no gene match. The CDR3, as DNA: TGCGCCAGCAGCAGGGACAGGTTGACAGATACGCAGTATTTT. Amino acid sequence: CASSRDRLTDTQYF.

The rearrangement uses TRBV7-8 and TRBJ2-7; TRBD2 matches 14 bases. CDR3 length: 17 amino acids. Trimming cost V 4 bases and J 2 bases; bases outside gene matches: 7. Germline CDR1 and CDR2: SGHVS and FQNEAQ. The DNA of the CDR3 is TGTGCCAGCAGCTCGGGACTAGCGGGAGCTCAAACCTACGAGCAGTACTTC. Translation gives CASSSGLAGAQTYEQYF.